The source of this TCR beta chain is a study of T cells after somatic rescue of genetic block. V lost 5 bases to trimming and J lost 2 bases, with 19 bases between them. The V gene's germline CDR1 is SEHNR and CDR2 FQNEAQ (reference sequence). The CDR3 sequence is 16 residues long. Measured with immunoSEQ multiplex PCR; TCRdb has only the in-frame clones, and not every one. The profile shows about 67,000 clones, roughly nine tenths of them singletons. V is TRBV7-9 and J is TRBJ2-7, with TRBD1 as a possible D gene (6 bases). The TCR originated in a man between 40 and 49 years old. Sequenced sample: peripheral blood mononuclear cells (PBMCs). The CDR3 loop is CASSPTRMGAAYEQYF. The CDR3 DNA reads TGTGCCAGCAGCCCCACTAGGATGGGGGCCGCCTACGAGCAGTACTTC.